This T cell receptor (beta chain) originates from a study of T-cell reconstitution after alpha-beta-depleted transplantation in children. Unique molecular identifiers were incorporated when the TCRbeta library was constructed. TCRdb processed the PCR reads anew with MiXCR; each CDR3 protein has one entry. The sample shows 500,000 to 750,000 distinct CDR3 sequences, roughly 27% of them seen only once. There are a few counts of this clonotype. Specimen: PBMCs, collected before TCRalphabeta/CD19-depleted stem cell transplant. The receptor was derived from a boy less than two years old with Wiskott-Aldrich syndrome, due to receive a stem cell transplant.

The chain's CDR3 is CASSEARTTSTIYF. The CDR3 nucleotides are TGTGCCAGCAGTGAAGCCCGTACGACGTCCACCATATATTTT. The chain links TRBV6-1 to TRBJ1-3; D is ambiguous. The CDR3 contains 14 residues. Trimming shortened V by 0 bases and J by 9 bases, and 12 bases separated the two germline ends. Germline V gives CDR1 MNHNS, CDR2 SASEGT.